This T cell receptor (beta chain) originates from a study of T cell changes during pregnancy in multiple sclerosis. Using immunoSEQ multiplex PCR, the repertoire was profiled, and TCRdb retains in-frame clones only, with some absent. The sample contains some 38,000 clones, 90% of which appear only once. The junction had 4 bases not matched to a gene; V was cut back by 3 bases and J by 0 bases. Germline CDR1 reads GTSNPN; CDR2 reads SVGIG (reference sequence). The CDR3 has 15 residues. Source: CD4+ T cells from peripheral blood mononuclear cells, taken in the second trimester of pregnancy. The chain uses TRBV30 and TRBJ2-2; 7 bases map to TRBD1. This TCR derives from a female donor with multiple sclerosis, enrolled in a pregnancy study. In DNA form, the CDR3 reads TGTGCCTGGAGAGGTACAGGGGCGAACACCGGGGAGCTGTTTTTT. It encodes CAWRGTGANTGELFF.